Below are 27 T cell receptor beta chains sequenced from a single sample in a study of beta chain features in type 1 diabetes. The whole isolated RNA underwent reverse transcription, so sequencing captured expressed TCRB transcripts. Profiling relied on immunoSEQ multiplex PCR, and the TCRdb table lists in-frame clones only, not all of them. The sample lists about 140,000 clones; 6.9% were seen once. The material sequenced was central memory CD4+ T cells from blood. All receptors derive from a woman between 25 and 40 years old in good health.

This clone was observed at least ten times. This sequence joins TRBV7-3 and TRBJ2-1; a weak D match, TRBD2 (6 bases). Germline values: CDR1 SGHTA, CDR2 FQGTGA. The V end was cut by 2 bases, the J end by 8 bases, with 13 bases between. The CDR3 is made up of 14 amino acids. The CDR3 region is CASSLAGPTDEQFF. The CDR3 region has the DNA TGTGCCAGCAGCTTAGCGGGACCTACGGATGAGCAGTTCTTC.

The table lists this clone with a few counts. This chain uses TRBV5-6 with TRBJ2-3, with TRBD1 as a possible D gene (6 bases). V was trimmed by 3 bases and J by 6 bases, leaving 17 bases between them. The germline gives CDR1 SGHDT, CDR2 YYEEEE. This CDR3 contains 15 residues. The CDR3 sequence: CASSWRTAATDTQYF. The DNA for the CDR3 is TGTGCCAGCAGCTGGAGGACAGCAGCCACGGATACGCAGTATTTT.

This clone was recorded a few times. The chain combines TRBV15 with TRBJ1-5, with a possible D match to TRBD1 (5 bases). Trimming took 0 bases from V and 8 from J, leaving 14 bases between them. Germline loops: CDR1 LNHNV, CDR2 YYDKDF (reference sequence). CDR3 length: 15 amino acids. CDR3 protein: CATSRDLGGLEPQHF. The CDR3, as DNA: TGTGCCACCAGCAGAGATCTTGGGGGACTGGAGCCCCAGCATTTT.

This CDR3 reads CASSSKDRRMGQETQYF. The CDR3 DNA reads as TGCGCCAGCAGCTCGAAGGACAGGCGGATGGGACAAGAGACCCAGTACTTC. This chain links TRBV5-1 with TRBJ2-5, with 7 bases lining up with TRBD1. In germline, CDR1 is SGHRS, CDR2 YFSETQ. V was pared by 3 bases and J by 2 bases, with 13 bases of the junction left unmatched. The CDR3 is 17 residues long.

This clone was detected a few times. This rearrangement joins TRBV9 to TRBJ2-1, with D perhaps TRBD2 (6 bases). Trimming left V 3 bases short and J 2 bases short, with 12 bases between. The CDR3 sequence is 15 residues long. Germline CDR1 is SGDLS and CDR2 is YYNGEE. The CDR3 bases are TGTGCCAGCAGCGGGATAGCGGCGGCCTACAATGAGCAGTTCTTC. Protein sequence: CASSGIAAAYNEQFF.

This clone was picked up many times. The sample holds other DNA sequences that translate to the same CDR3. CDR3 amino acids: CASSQDRQETQYF. CDR3 coding DNA: TGCGCCAGCAGCCAAGACAGGCAAGAGACCCAGTACTTC. The rearrangement joins TRBV4-3 to TRBJ2-5; D gene ambiguous. The CDR3 sequence is 13 residues long. The ends were cut back, 0 bases at V and 2 bases at J, with 4 bases in the middle. Germline CDR1 LGHNA, CDR2 YSLEER.

The CDR3, as DNA: TGTGCCAGCAGCCAAGACGCGGGATACAATCAGCCCCAGCATTTT. This encodes CASSQDAGYNQPQHF. This rearrangement joins TRBV4-2 to TRBJ1-5; unclear D gene. The CDR3 extends over 15 amino acids. The V gene's germline CDR1 is LGHNA and CDR2 YNFKEQ. V lost 0 bases to trimming and J lost 3 bases, with 9 bases between them.

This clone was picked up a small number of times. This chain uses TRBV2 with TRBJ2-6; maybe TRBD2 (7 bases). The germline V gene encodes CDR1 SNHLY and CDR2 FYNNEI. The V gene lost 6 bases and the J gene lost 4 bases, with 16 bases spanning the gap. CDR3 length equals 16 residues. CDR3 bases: TGTGCCAGCAGGGGGTCCCGGGGGGCGGGGGCCAACGTCCTGACTTTC. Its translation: CASRGSRGAGANVLTF.

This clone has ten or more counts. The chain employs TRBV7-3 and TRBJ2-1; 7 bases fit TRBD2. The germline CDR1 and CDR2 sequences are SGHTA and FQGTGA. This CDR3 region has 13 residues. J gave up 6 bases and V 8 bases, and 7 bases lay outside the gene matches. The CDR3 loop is CASAQQRGNEQFF. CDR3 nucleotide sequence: TGTGCCAGCGCCCAGCAGCGGGGCAATGAGCAGTTCTTC.

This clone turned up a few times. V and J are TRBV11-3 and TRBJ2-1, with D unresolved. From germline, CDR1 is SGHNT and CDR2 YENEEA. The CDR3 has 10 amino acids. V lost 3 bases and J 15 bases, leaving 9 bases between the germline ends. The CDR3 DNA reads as TGTGCCAGCAGCTTCCCCTCTTGGTTCTTC. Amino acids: CASSFPSWFF.

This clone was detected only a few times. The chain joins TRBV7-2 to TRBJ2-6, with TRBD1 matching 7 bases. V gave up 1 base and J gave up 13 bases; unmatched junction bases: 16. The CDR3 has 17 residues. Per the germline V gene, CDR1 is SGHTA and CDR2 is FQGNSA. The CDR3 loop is CASSLVTGTAKIKVLTF. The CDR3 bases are TGTGCCAGCAGCTTAGTCACCGGGACAGCCAAAATAAAGGTCCTGACTTTC.

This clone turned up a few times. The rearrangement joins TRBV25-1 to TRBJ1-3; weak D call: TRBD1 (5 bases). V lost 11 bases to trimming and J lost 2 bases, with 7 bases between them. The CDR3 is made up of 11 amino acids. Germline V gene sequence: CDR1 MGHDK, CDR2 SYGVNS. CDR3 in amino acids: CAGGTGNTIYF. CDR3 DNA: TGTGCCGGGGGGACTGGAAACACCATATATTTT.

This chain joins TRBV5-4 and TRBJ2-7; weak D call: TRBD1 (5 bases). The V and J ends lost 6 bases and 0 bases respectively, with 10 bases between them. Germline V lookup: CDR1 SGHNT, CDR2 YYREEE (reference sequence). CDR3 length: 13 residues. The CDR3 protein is CASKTVSSYEQYF. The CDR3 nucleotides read TGTGCCAGCAAGACAGTCTCCTCCTACGAGCAGTACTTC. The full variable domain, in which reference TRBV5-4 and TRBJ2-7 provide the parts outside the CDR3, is ETGVTQSPTHLIKTRGQQVTLRCSSQSGHNTVSWYQQALGQGPQFIFQYYREEENGRGNFPPRFSGLQFPNYSSELNVNALELDDSALYLCASKTVSSYEQYFGPGTRLTVT.

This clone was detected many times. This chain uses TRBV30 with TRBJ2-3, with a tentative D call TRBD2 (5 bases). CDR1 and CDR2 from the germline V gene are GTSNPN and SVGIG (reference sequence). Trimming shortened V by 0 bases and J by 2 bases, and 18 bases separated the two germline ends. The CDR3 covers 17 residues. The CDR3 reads CAWSVGQARGVTDTQYF. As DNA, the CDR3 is TGTGCCTGGAGTGTAGGGCAGGCCCGGGGTGTCACAGATACGCAGTATTTT.

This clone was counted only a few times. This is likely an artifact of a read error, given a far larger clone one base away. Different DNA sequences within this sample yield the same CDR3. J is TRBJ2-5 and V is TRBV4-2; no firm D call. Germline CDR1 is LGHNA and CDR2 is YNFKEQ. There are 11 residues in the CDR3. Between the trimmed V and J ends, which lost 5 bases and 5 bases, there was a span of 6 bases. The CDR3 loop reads CASSLAETQYF. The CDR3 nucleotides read TGTGCCAGCAGCTTGGCCGAGACCCAGTACTTC.

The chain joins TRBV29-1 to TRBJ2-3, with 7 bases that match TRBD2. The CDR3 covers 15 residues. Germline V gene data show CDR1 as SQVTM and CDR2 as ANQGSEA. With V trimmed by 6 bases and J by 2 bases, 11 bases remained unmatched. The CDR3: CSVGVGAGFTDTQYF. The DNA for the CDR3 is TGCAGCGTAGGAGTCGGAGCGGGGTTCACAGATACGCAGTATTTT.

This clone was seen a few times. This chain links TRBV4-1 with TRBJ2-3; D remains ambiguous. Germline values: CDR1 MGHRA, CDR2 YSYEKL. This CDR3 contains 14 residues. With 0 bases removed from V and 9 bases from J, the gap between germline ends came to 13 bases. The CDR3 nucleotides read TGCGCCAGCAGCCAAGAGCTTGCGGCGAGGACGCAGTATTTT. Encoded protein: CASSQELAARTQYF.

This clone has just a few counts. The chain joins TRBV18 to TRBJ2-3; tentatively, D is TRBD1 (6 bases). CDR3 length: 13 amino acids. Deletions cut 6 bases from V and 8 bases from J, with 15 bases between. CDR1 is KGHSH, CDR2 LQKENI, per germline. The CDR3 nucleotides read TGTGCCAGCTCTTCAGACAGGCCTGGTACGCAGTATTTT. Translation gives CASSSDRPGTQYF.

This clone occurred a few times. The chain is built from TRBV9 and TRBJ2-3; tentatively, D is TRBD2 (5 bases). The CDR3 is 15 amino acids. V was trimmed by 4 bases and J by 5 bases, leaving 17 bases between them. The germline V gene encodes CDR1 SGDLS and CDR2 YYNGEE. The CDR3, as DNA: TGTGCCAGCAGCACCCGTGAAGGAGAGGGAGATACGCAGTATTTT. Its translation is CASSTREGEGDTQYF.

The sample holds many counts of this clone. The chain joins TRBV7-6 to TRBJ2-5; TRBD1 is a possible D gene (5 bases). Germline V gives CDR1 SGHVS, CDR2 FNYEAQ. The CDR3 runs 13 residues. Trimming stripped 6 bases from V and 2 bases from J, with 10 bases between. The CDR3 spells CASSRGRQETQYF. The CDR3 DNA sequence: TGTGCCAGCAGTAGGGGCAGACAAGAGACCCAGTACTTC.

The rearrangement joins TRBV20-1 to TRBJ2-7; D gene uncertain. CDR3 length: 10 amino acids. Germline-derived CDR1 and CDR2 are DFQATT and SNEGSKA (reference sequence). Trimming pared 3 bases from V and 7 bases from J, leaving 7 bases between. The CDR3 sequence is CSARSFEQYF. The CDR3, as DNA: TGCAGTGCTAGGTCGTTTGAGCAGTACTTC.

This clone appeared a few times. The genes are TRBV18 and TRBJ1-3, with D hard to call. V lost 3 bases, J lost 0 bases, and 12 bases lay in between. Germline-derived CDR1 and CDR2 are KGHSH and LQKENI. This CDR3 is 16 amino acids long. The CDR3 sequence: CASSPQTQISGNTIYF. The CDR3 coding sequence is TGTGCCAGCTCACCTCAGACACAAATCTCTGGAAACACCATATATTTT.

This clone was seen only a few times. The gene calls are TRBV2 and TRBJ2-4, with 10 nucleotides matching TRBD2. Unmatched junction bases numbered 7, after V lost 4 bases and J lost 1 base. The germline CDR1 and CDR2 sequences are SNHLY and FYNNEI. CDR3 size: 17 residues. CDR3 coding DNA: TGTGCCAGCAGTGGCCCTAGCGGGAGAGCTGCCAAAAACATTCAGTACTTC. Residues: CASSGPSGRAAKNIQYF.

CDR3 in amino acids: CASSFPSGAHYEQYF. CDR3 nucleotide sequence: TGTGCCAGCAGTTTTCCTAGTGGAGCACATTACGAGCAGTACTTC. The chain recombines TRBV28 with TRBJ2-7; D gene uncertain. Trimming removed 3 bases at V and 4 bases at J, with 16 bases between. Germline V gene sequence: CDR1 MDHEN, CDR2 SYDVKM. This CDR3 is built from 15 residues.

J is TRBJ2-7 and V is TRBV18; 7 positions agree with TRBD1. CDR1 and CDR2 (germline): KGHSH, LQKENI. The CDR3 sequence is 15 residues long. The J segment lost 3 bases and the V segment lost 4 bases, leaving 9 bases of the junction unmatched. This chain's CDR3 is CASSQTGHGGYEQYF. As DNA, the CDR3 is TGTGCCAGCTCACAGACAGGGCACGGCGGCTACGAGCAGTACTTC.

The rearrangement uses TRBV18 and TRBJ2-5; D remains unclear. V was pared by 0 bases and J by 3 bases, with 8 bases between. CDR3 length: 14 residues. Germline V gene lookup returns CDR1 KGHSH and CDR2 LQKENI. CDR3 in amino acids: CASSPPNSKETQYF. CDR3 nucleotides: TGTGCCAGCTCACCACCGAACAGTAAAGAGACCCAGTACTTC.

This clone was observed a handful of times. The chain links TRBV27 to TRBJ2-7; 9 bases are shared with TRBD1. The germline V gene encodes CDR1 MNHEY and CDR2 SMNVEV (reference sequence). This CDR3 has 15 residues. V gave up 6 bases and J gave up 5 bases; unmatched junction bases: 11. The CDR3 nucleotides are TGTGCCAGCAGAACTGGGACAGGGAATTCCCACGAGCAGTACTTC. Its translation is CASRTGTGNSHEQYF.